Sequencing of this T cell receptor (beta chain) was carried out in a study of T cells in Graves' hyperthyroidism and ophthalmopathy. A word on this clonotype: A read error may explain this, as a much larger clone is one base away.

TCR beta CDR3 region amplification was performed from RNA transcripts. In the first-round RT-PCR of the TCR CDR3, the HTBI primer set was used. Each CDR3 protein is one row after TCRdb ran MiXCR on the multiplex PCR reads. Of 300,000 to 350,000 distinct CDR3 sequences listed, around a sixth were seen once; the top ten hold 49%. V was shortened by 5 bases and J by 4 bases, with 6 bases between the two germline ends. The CDR3 runs to 11 residues. The chain employs TRBV12-3 or TRBV12-4 and TRBJ2-7, with no clear D. Source material: blood. This sequence originates from a woman aged 50 to 60 with Graves' hyperthyroidism. This CDR3 reads CASSRRYEQYF. The CDR3 coding sequence is TGTGCCAGCAGTAGGAGATACGAGCAGTACTTC.